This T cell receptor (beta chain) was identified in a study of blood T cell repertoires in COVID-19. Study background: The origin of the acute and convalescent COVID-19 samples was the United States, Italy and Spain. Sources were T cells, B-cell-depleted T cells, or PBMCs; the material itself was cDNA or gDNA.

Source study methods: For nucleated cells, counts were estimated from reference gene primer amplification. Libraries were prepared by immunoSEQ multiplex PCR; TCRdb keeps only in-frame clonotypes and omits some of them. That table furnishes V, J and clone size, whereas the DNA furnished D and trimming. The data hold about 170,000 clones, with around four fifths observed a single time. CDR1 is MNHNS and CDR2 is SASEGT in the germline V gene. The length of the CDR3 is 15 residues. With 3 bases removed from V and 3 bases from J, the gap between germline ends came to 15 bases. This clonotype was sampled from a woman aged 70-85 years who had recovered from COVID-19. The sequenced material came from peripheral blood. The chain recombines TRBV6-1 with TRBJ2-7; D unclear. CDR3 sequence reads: CASSDGGVRNYEQYF. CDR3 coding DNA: TGTGCCAGCAGTGATGGTGGAGTGAGGAACTACGAGCAGTACTTC.